A single sample gave rise to the 22 T cell receptor beta chains below, sequenced in a study of OX40 agonist ivuxolimab in advanced cancers. Here immunoSEQ multiplex PCR was the method, and the copy in TCRdb shows in-frame clones only, minus some. The repertoire holds about 78,000 clones, with roughly 93% as singletons. The input for sequencing was CD4+ or CD8+ T cells sorted from blood, taken in a trial of the OX40 agonist ivuxolimab. Source of these receptors: an adult with an advanced solid tumor such as melanoma, head and neck, liver or kidney cancer.

This clone was found a few times. The chain carries TRBV19 and TRBJ1-1; D ambiguous. In germline, CDR1 is LNHDA, CDR2 SQIVND (reference sequence). This CDR3 spans 12 amino acids. V lost 4 bases, J lost 0 bases, and 3 bases lay in between. The CDR3 DNA reads as TGTGCCAGTAGTAAAATGAACACTGAAGCTTTCTTT. It codes for CASSKMNTEAFF.

This clone was counted only a few times. V and J are TRBV7-9 and TRBJ2-7; a weak D match, TRBD2 (6 bases). This CDR3 has 13 residues. The V end lost 4 bases, the J end lost 7 bases, and 14 bases lay between the germline ends. Per germline, CDR1 SEHNR and CDR2 FQNEAQ (reference sequence). The DNA for the CDR3 is TGTGCCAGCAGCTCCAACGGGGGTGAAGAGCAGTACTTC. Translating gives CASSSNGGEEQYF.

The V gene is TRBV11-2, the J gene TRBJ2-1; D gene ambiguous. The length of the CDR3 is 16 residues. The germline V and J ends were trimmed by 4 bases and 6 bases, with 19 bases remaining between them. Germline V CDR1 and CDR2: SGHAT, FQNNGV. The CDR3 reads CASSSPGLQQVNEQFF. CDR3 sequence (DNA): TGTGCCAGCAGCTCCCCCGGCCTCCAGCAGGTCAATGAGCAGTTCTTC.

This chain links TRBV30 with TRBJ2-2; D is undetermined. The CDR3 loop spans 12 amino acids. Germline assignment: CDR1 GTSNPN and CDR2 SVGIG (reference sequence). The ends were cut back, 2 bases at V and 6 bases at J, with 7 bases in the middle. The CDR3: CAWSPRSGELFF. The DNA of the CDR3 is TGTGCCTGGAGTCCTAGATCCGGGGAGCTGTTTTTT.

On this clone: A junction end diverges from the germline sequence, so it may reflect a read error. The chain carries TRBV7-7 and TRBJ2-5; perhaps TRBD1 as D (6 bases). The germline V gene encodes CDR1 SSHAT and CDR2 FNYEAQ (reference sequence). The CDR3 covers 14 residues. CDR3 nucleotides: TGTGCTAGCAGCTTAGCCTTCTTCTCAGGGGACCAGTACTTC. This sequence encodes CASSLAFFSGDQYF.

The rearrangement joins TRBV7-7 to TRBJ2-2; perhaps TRBD2 as D (6 bases). The length of the CDR3 is 15 residues. CDR1 and CDR2 (germline): SSHAT, FNYEAQ (reference sequence). The CDR3 here is CAGSNLAGFTGELFF. The CDR3 DNA sequence: TGTGCTGGCAGTAATCTGGCGGGGTTCACCGGGGAGCTGTTTTTT. The full variable domain, in which reference TRBV7-7 and TRBJ2-2 provide the parts outside the CDR3, is GAGVSQSPRYKVTKRGQDVTLRCDPISSHATLYWYQQALGQGPEFLTYFNYEAQPDKSGLPSDRFSAERPEGSISTLTIQRTEQRDSAMYRCAGSNLAGFTGELFFGEGSRLTVL.

This rearrangement joins TRBV15 to TRBJ2-7, with 8 bases aligning to TRBD2. Germline V gives CDR1 LNHNV, CDR2 YYDKDF (reference sequence). The CDR3 contains 15 residues. The trim removed 1 base at V and 3 bases at J, leaving 5 bases unmatched. CDR3: CATSRGGGGRYEQYF. The DNA for the CDR3 is TGTGCCACCAGCAGAGGGGGCGGGGGGCGCTACGAGCAGTACTTC.

The V and J genes are TRBV27 and TRBJ1-1; D remains ambiguous. The CDR3 totals 16 residues. V was clipped by 3 bases and J by 2 bases, with 16 bases between them. The V gene's germline CDR1 is MNHEY and CDR2 SMNVEV (reference sequence). The CDR3 DNA sequence: TGTGCCAGCAGTTTCTCTAGGACGTGGGGAAACACTGAAGCTTTCTTT. Protein product: CASSFSRTWGNTEAFF.

The chain links TRBV6-6 to TRBJ1-5; a weak D match, TRBD1 (5 bases). V was cut by 6 bases and J by 0 bases, with 12 bases left in between. The CDR3 is 15 residues long. Germline V gives CDR1 MNHNY, CDR2 SVGAGI (reference sequence). The CDR3 DNA reads TGTGCCAGCAGCCGGACATGGGATAGCAATCAGCCCCAGCATTTT. Residues: CASSRTWDSNQPQHF.

The chain's CDR3 is CASSLDSRSGQPQHF. The CDR3 DNA follows: TGTGCCAGCAGTTTAGACTCCAGGAGTGGTCAGCCCCAGCATTTT. The genes are TRBV28 and TRBJ1-5, with no clear D. The CDR3 is 15 amino acids. V was pared by 2 bases and J by 6 bases, with 14 bases between. The germline V gene encodes CDR1 MDHEN and CDR2 SYDVKM.

The rearrangement links TRBV4-1 to TRBJ1-2; D unresolved. V was shortened by 5 bases and J by 1 base, with 5 bases between the two germline ends. CDR3 size: 12 residues. The germline V gene encodes CDR1 MGHRA and CDR2 YSYEKL. CDR3: CASSGHNYGYTF. CDR3 bases: TGCGCCAGCAGCGGCCATAACTATGGCTACACCTTC.

CDR3 sequence reads: CASSFFRGQSQETQYF. CDR3 nucleotide sequence: TGTGCCAGCAGTTTCTTCCGGGGACAGTCCCAAGAGACCCAGTACTTC. The rearrangement links TRBV7-9 to TRBJ2-5; TRBD1 agrees at 7 bases. CDR3 length: 16 residues. Unmatched junction bases numbered 11, after V lost 6 bases and J lost 1 base. Germline V gene data show CDR1 as SEHNR and CDR2 as FQNEAQ (reference sequence).

This clone was counted a single time. V usage is TRBV27 and J usage is TRBJ1-6, with 9 bases that match TRBD1. With 8 bases clipped from V and 6 bases from J, the junction kept 11 bases outside the gene matches. Germline values: CDR1 MNHEY, CDR2 SMNVEV (reference sequence). The CDR3 loop spans 16 amino acids. The CDR3 region has the DNA TGTGCCAGCTCCCCTTCGGGACAGGGACTTAATTCACCCCTCCACTTT. It is translated as CASSPSGQGLNSPLHF.

This clone was detected once. The V call is TRBV6-5, the J call TRBJ1-1; tentative D call: TRBD1 (5 bases). From germline, CDR1 is MNHEY and CDR2 SVGAGI. This CDR3 region has 16 residues. V lost 2 bases to trimming and J lost 0 bases, with 13 bases between them. This CDR3 reads CASSYPTDTMNTEAFF. CDR3 sequence (DNA): TGTGCCAGCAGTTACCCCACGGACACAATGAACACTGAAGCTTTCTTT.

The chain combines TRBV9 with TRBJ1-2; D is uncertain. Germline CDR1 reads SGDLS; CDR2 reads YYNGEE. This CDR3 contains 14 residues. V was trimmed by 5 bases and J by 0 bases, leaving 11 bases between them. The CDR3 here is CASSEGGSNYGYTF. The CDR3 nucleotides read TGTGCCAGCAGTGAGGGAGGGTCTAACTATGGCTACACCTTC.

This chain links TRBV10-2 with TRBJ2-3; 10 nucleotides line up with TRBD1. The V gene's germline CDR1 is WSHSY and CDR2 SAAADI. Germline trimming cut 5 bases from V and 4 bases from J; bases unmatched to any gene: 9. This CDR3 comprises 16 residues. This CDR3 is CASSITGQGFSDTQYF. DNA of the CDR3: TGCGCCAGCAGTATAACGGGACAGGGGTTTTCAGATACGCAGTATTTT.

This sequence joins TRBV7-2 and TRBJ1-5, with D maybe TRBD1 (5 bases). The germline gives CDR1 SGHTA, CDR2 FQGNSA. CDR3 size: 13 residues. V gave up 5 bases and J gave up 6 bases, with 11 bases separating them. CDR3 DNA: TGTGCCAGCAGCGGGATTGGGGGTCAGCCCCAGCATTTT. This gives the protein CASSGIGGQPQHF.

The chain couples TRBV6-1 to TRBJ1-3; tentatively, D is TRBD1 (5 bases). Trimming removed 4 bases from V and 0 bases from J, with 10 bases in between. Germline lookup yields CDR1 MNHNS and CDR2 SASEGT. The CDR3 covers 15 residues. This CDR3 reads CASSGSGASGNTIYF. The CDR3 nucleotides read TGTGCCAGCAGTGGCAGTGGGGCCTCTGGAAACACCATATATTTT.

The chain links TRBV28 to TRBJ1-5; perhaps TRBD1 as D (5 bases). From germline, CDR1 is MDHEN and CDR2 SYDVKM. The CDR3 sequence is 14 residues long. Trimming cost V 7 bases and J 3 bases, with 13 bases left between them. The CDR3 bases are TGTGCCAGCATTAGTAGGGGTTCCAATCAGCCCCAGCATTTT. Its translation: CASISRGSNQPQHF.

The chain joins TRBV27 to TRBJ1-3; weak D call: TRBD1 (5 bases). V gave up 4 bases and J gave up 0 bases, with 19 bases separating them. From germline, CDR1 is MNHEY and CDR2 SMNVEV (reference sequence). The CDR3 loop spans 18 amino acids. CDR3 amino acids: CASSSGRLTNNSGNTIYF. The CDR3 DNA reads as TGTGCCAGCAGTTCAGGGCGTCTGACCAACAACTCTGGAAACACCATATATTTT.

The chain has TRBV2 and TRBJ2-3; no clear D. The ends were cut back, 5 bases at V and 5 bases at J, with 8 bases in the middle. The CDR3 runs to 12 residues. Per the germline V gene, CDR1 is SNHLY and CDR2 is FYNNEI. The CDR3, as DNA: TGTGCCAGCAGTCAACTCCAAGATACGCAGTATTTT. Amino acids: CASSQLQDTQYF.

V is TRBV6-1 and J is TRBJ1-2; 7 bases match TRBD1. V gave up 6 bases and J gave up 3 bases; unmatched junction bases: 4. The CDR3 is 13 amino acids. Per germline, CDR1 MNHNS and CDR2 SASEGT. This CDR3 is CASSTGVDYGYTF. DNA for the CDR3: TGTGCCAGCAGCACAGGGGTGGACTATGGCTACACCTTC.